This record covers a single T cell receptor beta chain. The antigen remains undetermined. The sample belongs to a study of cytomegalovirus exposure and HLA in healthy donors. Primers for the PCR totalled 60 Vbeta and 13 Jbeta. Clones were read by immunoSEQ multiplex PCR, and TCRdb kept only the in-frame ones, dropping some. This sample has over 100,000 clones, with around 81% found just once. This CDR3 is 15 amino acids long. V gave up 6 bases and J gave up 6 bases; unmatched junction bases: 8. Germline CDR1 is MDHEN and CDR2 is SYDVKM. Study-level points and caveats: Available immune exposure information was restricted to CMV serostatus only.

Sequenced: PBMCs. This receptor was obtained from a young woman in good health and CMV-seronegative. This rearrangement joins TRBV28 to TRBJ2-3, with 11 bases lining up with TRBD2. CDR3 region: CASSPTSGSGDTQYF. The DNA of the CDR3 is TGTGCCAGCAGCCCCACTAGCGGGAGTGGGGATACGCAGTATTTT.